The entry that follows covers one T cell receptor (beta chain) sequence. Antigen specificity is unknown. These data are taken from a study of T cell responses to AZD1222 COVID-19 vaccine. Study findings and constraints: Repertoire sampling was restricted to post-peak T cell response timepoints. Elevations in Spike-specific TCR breadth and depth followed administration of two AZD1222 doses.

Method: immunoSEQ multiplex PCR; TCRdb's copy keeps in-frame clones and lacks some. This sample carries about 140,000 clones, around nine tenths of them seen once, and the ten largest clones take approximately 1.5%. V lost 6 bases, J lost 4 bases, and 18 bases lay in between. The CDR3 consists of 15 residues. Germline V gene data show CDR1 as SEHNR and CDR2 as FQNEAQ (reference sequence). The TCR comes from an adult in good health. The starting material was peripheral blood, obtained on day 0 of AZD1222 vaccination. This chain uses TRBV7-9 with TRBJ1-1; no definite D call. The chain's CDR3 is CASSLIVGSFTEAFF. Written as DNA, the CDR3 is TGTGCCAGCAGTTTAATCGTAGGGTCTTTCACTGAAGCTTTCTTT.